This TCR beta chain appears in the sequencing data of a study of T-cell reconstitution after alpha-beta-depleted transplantation in children. Study-level points and caveats: Alpha-beta T cells present about two months after transplant were reported to originate from several hundred expanded graft clones. Counts and diversity of T cells one year after transplant came mostly from newly produced T cells. The high TCRbeta diversity at day 60 in some patients came from surviving recipient T cells and thymic progenitors.

The CDR3 runs 14 residues. Trimming cost V 7 bases and J 3 bases, with 16 bases left between them. Germline CDR1 is DFQATT and CDR2 is SNEGSKA (reference sequence). In the case of this clonotype: What it binds is not known.

Unique molecular identifiers featured in how the TCRbeta library was prepared. TCRdb re-derived calls from the PCR reads in MiXCR, one entry per CDR3 protein. The table lists a few hundred thousand distinct CDR3 sequences, 10% to 15% of them singletons. The V and J genes are TRBV20-1 and TRBJ2-1; D is undetermined. The sample in question was PBMCs, mostly from graft donor cells, obtained 360 days after TCRalphabeta/CD19-depleted stem cell transplant. The sequence derives from a male patient aged 5 to 17 who had a stem cell transplant for acute myeloid leukemia, so the T cells may come from the graft donor. CDR3 amino acids: CSGRSLVVYNEQFF. The CDR3 DNA sequence: TGCAGTGGGCGTAGCCTGGTGGTCTACAATGAGCAGTTCTTC.